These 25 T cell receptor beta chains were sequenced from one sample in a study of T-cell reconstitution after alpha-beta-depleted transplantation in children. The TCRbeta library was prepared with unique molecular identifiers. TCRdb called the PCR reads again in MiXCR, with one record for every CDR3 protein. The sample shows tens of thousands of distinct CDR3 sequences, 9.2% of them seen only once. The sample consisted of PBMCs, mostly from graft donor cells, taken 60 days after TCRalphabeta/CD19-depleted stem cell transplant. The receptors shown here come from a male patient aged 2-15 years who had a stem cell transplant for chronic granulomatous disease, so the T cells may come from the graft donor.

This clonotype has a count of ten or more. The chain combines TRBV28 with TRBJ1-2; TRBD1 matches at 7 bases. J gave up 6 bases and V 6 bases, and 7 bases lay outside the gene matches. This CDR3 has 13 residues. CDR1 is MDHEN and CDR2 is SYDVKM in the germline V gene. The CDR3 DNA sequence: TGTGCCAGCAGGTCGGGACAGACCAATGGCTACACCTTC. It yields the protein CASRSGQTNGYTF.

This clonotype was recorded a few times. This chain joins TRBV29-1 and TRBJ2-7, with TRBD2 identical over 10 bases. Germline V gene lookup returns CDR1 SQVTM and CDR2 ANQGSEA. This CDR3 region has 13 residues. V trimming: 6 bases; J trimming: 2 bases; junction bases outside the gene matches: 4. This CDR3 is CSVGTSEAYEQYF. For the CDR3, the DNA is TGCAGCGTGGGGACTAGCGAAGCCTACGAGCAGTACTTC.

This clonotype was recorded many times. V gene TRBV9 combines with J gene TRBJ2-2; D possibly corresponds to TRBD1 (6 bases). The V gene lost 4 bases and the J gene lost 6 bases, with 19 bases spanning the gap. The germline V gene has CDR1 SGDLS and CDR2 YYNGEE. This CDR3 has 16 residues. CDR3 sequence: CASSTTGTIAAGELFF. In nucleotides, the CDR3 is TGTGCCAGCAGCACCACAGGGACGATTGCCGCCGGGGAGCTGTTTTTT.

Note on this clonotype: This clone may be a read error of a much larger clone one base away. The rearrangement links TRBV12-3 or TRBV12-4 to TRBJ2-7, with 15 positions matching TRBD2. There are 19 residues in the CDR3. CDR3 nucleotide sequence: TGTGCCATCAGTTTTTCCCCACCGGGACTAGCGGGAGGAGCCTACGAGCAGTACTTC. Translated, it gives CAISFSPPGLAGGAYEQYF.

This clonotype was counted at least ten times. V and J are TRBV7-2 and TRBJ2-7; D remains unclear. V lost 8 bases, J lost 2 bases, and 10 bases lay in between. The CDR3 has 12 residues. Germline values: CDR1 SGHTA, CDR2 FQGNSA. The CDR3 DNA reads TGTGCCAGCGGACCCAGTACCTACGAGCAGTACTTC. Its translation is CASGPSTYEQYF.

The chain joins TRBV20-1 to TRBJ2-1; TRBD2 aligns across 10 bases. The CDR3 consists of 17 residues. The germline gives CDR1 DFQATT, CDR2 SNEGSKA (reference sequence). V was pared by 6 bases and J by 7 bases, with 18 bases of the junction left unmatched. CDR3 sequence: CSAPPISGGLGGNEQFF. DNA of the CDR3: TGCAGTGCCCCTCCGATTAGCGGGGGGCTTGGGGGGAATGAGCAGTTCTTC.

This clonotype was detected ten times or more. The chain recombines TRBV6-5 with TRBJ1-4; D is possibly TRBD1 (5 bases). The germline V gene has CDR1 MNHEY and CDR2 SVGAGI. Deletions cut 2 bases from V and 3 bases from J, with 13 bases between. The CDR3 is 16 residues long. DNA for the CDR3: TGTGCCAGCAGTTACCAGAGAGGGACCCCTAATGAAAAACTGTTTTTT. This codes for CASSYQRGTPNEKLFF.

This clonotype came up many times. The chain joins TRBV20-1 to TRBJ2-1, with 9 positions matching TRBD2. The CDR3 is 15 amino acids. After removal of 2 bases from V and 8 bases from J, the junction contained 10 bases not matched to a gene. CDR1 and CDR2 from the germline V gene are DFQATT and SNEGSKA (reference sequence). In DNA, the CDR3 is TGCAGTGCTAGACCCGGACTAGCGAGAGCGGATGAGCAGTTCTTC. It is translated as CSARPGLARADEQFF.

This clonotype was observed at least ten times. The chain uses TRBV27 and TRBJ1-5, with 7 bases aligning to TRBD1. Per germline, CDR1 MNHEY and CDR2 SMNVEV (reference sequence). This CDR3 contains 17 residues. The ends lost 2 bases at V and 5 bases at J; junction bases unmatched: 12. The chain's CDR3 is CASSLGARGAPDQPQHF. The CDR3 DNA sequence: TGTGCCAGCAGTTTAGGGGCCAGGGGGGCCCCCGATCAGCCCCAGCATTTT.

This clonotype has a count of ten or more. The CDR3 protein is CASSLSGAPNSPLHF. CDR3 DNA sequence: TGTGCCAGCAGTCTGAGTGGGGCGCCCAATTCACCCCTCCACTTT. The V gene is TRBV12-3 or TRBV12-4, the J gene TRBJ1-6, with D possibly matching TRBD1 (5 bases). The CDR3 has 15 amino acids. Trimming shortened V by 5 bases and J by 7 bases, and 15 bases separated the two germline ends.

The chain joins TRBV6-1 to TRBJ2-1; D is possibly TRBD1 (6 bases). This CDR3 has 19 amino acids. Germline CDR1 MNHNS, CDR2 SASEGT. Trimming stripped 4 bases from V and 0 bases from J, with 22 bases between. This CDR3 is CASSVRPGHRGGSYNEQFF. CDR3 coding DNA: TGTGCCAGCAGTGTTCGACCGGGACACCGGGGTGGCTCCTACAATGAGCAGTTCTTC.

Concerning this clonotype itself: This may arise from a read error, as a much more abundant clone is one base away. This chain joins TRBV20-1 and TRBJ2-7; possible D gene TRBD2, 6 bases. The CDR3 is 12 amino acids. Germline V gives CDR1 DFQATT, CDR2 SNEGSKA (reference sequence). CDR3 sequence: CSARAGVYEQCF. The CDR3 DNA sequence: TGCAGTGCTAGAGCGGGGGTCTACGAGCAGTGCTTC.

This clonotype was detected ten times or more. CDR3 protein: CASSWKRVINSPLHF. Here the CDR3 DNA reads TGTGCCAGCAGTTGGAAGAGGGTGATTAATTCACCCCTCCACTTT. This chain uses TRBV6-6 with TRBJ1-6; D ambiguous. The CDR3 is 15 amino acids. The germline V gene encodes CDR1 MNHNY and CDR2 SVGAGI (reference sequence). V was clipped by 4 bases and J by 6 bases, with 13 bases between them.

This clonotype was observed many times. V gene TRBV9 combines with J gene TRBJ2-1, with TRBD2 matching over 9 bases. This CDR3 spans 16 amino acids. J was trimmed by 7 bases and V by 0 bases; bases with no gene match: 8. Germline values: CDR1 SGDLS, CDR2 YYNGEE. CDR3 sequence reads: CASSVAGGRAENEQFF. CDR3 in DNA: TGTGCCAGCAGCGTAGCTGGCGGGAGGGCCGAGAATGAGCAGTTCTTC.

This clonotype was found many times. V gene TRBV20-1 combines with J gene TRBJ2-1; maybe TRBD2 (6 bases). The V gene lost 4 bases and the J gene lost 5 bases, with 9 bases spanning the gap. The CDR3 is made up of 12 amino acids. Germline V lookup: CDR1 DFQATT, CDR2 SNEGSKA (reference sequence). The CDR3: CSATGLHNEQFF. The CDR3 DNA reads TGCAGTGCTACGGGACTTCACAATGAGCAGTTCTTC.

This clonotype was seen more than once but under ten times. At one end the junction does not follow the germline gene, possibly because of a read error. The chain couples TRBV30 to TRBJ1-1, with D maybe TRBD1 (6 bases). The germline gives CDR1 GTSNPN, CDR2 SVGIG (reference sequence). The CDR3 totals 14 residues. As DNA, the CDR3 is TGTGCCTCGAGTAACAGGGTGCCGAACACTGAAGCTTTCTTT. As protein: CASSNRVPNTEAFF.

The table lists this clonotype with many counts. In DNA, the CDR3 is TGCAGTGCTCGCCGAGCGTACTCCTACGAGCAGTACTTC. Residues: CSARRAYSYEQYF. The chain couples TRBV20-1 to TRBJ2-7; D unclear. CDR3 length: 13 amino acids. V lost 5 bases and J 0 bases, leaving 11 bases between the germline ends. Per germline, CDR1 DFQATT and CDR2 SNEGSKA (reference sequence).

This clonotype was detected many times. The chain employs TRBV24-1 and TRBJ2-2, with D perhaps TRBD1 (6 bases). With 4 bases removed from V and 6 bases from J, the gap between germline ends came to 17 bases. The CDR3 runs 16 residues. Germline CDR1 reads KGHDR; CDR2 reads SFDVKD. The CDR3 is CATSDAKQGFAGELFF. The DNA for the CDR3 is TGTGCCACCAGTGACGCGAAACAGGGCTTCGCCGGGGAGCTGTTTTTT.

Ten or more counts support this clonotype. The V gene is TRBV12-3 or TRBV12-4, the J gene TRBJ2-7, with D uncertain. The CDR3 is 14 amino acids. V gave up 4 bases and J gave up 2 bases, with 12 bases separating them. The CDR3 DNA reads TGTGCCAGCAGTTCCCGATATCTACCCTACGAGCAGTACTTC. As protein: CASSSRYLPYEQYF.

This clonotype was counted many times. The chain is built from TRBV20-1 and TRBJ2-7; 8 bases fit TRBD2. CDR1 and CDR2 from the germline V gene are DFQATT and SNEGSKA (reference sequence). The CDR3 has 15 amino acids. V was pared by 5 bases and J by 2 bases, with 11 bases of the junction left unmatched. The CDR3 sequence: CSAPTGGLGTYEQYF. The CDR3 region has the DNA TGCAGTGCTCCGACCGGGGGACTAGGGACCTACGAGCAGTACTTC.

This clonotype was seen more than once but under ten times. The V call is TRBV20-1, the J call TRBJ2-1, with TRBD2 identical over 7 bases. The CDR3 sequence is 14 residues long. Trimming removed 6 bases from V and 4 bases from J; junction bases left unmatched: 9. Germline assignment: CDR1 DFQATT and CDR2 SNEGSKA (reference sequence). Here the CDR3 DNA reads TGCAGTGCCCAAGGGAGGGCCTTTTACAATGAGCAGTTCTTC. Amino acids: CSAQGRAFYNEQFF.

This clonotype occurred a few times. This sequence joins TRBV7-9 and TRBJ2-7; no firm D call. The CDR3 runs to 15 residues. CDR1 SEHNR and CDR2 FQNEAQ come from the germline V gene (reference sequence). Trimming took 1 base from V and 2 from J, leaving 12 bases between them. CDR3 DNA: TGTGCCAGCAGCTTAGTGAAGAGCACTACCTACGAGCAGTACTTC. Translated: CASSLVKSTTYEQYF. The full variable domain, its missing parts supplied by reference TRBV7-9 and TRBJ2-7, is DTGVSQNPRHKITKRGQNVTFRCDPISEHNRLYWYRQTLGQGPEFLTYFQNEAQLEKSRLLSDRFSAERPKGSFSTLEIQRTEQGDSAMYLCASSLVKSTTYEQYFGPGTRLTVT.

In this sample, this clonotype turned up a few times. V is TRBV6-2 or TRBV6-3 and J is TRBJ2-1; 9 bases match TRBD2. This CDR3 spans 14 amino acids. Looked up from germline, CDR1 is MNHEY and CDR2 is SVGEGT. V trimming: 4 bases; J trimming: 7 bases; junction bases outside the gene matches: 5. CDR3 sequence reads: CASSSGLARNEQFF. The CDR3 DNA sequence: TGTGCCAGCAGTTCGGGACTAGCAAGGAATGAGCAGTTCTTC.

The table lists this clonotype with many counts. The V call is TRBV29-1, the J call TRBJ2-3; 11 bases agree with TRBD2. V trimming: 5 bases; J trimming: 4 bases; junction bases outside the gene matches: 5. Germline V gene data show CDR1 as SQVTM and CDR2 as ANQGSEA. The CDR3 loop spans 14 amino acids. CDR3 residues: CSVNVAGGADTQYF. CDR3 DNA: TGCAGCGTTAATGTAGCGGGAGGGGCAGATACGCAGTATTTT.

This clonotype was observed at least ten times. CDR3 bases: TGCAGTGCTAGAGGAGGTGGTGTGCTGTTTTTT. Protein: CSARGGGVLFF. The V and J genes are TRBV20-1 and TRBJ2-2; D is unresolved. The CDR3 length is 11 residues. The V gene's germline CDR1 is DFQATT and CDR2 SNEGSKA (reference sequence). The V gene lost 1 base and the J gene lost 13 bases, with 10 bases spanning the gap.